This T cell receptor (beta chain) was captured in a study of spatial heterogeneity in lung cancer (dated by TCRdb to 2018 to 2020). Regarding the complete study: Beta-chain transcripts were consistently detected in greater numbers than alpha-chain transcripts, which likely reflects a higher abundance of beta-chain transcripts. The study quantitatively compared TCR alpha and beta repertoires across multiple tumor regions, matched nontumor lung and blood in non-small cell lung cancer. TCR repertoire features were related to nonsynonymous mutation counts determined by whole-exome sequencing of tumor tissue. In the raw uncorrected reads, each unique combination of TCR and UMI appeared more than ten times on average. Both alpha and beta chains were TCR-sequenced in around 220 tumor regions, under 85 matched nontumor lung samples and more than 50 PBMC samples obtained at surgery.

This clonotype was recorded at least ten times. The specificity of this receptor is unknown. Base-call qualities are not available, and no considerably larger clone is one nucleotide away. The time point label, read with the paper, signifies: sample taken at primary tumor resection. Donors were 70 or so patients with early-stage, untreated non-small cell lung cancer from the lung TRACERx cohort. Whole RNA extracted from tumor and nontumor lung tissue, or from cryopreserved PBMC samples, was used for TCR sequencing without cell sorting. Only patients for whom sufficient RNA was available from at least two tumor regions were selected for TCR sequencing. The V and J ends are trimmed by 3 bases and 0 bases, leaving 3 bases between them. The CDR3 spans 14 residues, from the cysteine through the phenylalanine. Of the read, only the CDR3 DNA is kept; its 42 bases are in frame from base 1. From a lookup of the germline V gene, CDR1 and CDR2 are SGHTA and FQGNSA.

Libraries were prepared through 5' RACE. These reads were obtained on a NextSeq 500. The TCR library protocol attached a unique molecular identifier to each TCR cDNA molecule to allow correction of PCR and sequencing errors. The paper's processing steps were these. TCR identification, UMI-based error correction and CDR3 extraction were all carried out with Decombinator tools. Expanded TCRs were defined as those above a frequency of 2 per 1,000, corresponding to the top 1% of the tumor frequency distribution. Renyi diversity was computed with the R vegan package after each repertoire had been subsampled 100 times to 5,000 TCRs. CDR3 similarity networks were constructed using string-kernel similarity of amino acid triplets, with links drawn between CDR3s whose pairwise similarity was above 0.82. Clones were called with MiXCR by TCRdb after fastp trimmed the public reads at Q25, and only in-frame beta chains were retained. Under each unique CDR3 protein, matching rows form one entry showing the most common genes and DNA. TCRdb's processing, not the authors' own work, is the source of the V and J calls. The sample records under 85,000 distinct CDR3 sequences, 8% of which are singletons. Approximately 6.3% of the sample comes from the top ten.

Results and caveats for the whole study, not just this receptor: Additional single-cell paired TCR alpha and beta sequencing was considered necessary to confirm, at a functional level, the hypothesis that regional TCRs recognize regional mutations. Ubiquitous expanded tumor TCRs showed up in blood more often at tumor resection than at routine follow-up.

The clonotype comes from a male donor with early-stage non-small cell lung cancer. The chain links TRBV7-2 with TRBJ2-6, with no confidently assigned D gene. This specimen was PBMCs, taken at surgery. The nucleotide sequence reads TGTGCCAGCAGCTTGTACTCTGGGGCCAACGTCCTGACTTTC. The encoded protein is CASSLYSGANVLTF.